This record looks at one T cell receptor (beta chain) sequence and its context. The repertoire was sequenced with immunoSEQ multiplex PCR; TCRdb's copy has only in-frame clones and lacks some. The sample lists some 60,000 clones, roughly nine tenths occurring once. The entry originates in a study of T cell changes during pregnancy in multiple sclerosis. Specimen: CD4+ T cells from peripheral blood mononuclear cells, collected in the first trimester of pregnancy. The clonotype originates from a female donor with multiple sclerosis, enrolled in a pregnancy study.

The CDR3 nucleotides are TGTGCCAGCAGCTTGAGTAACCGGCGTGGAGGACAGGGACATGGCTACACCTTC. Amino acids: CASSLSNRRGGQGHGYTF. The chain recombines TRBV5-4 with TRBJ1-2; TRBD1 matches 8 bases. The J segment lost 6 bases and the V segment lost 1 base, leaving 17 bases of the junction unmatched. CDR1 and CDR2 (germline): SGHNT, YYREEE (reference sequence). The CDR3 consists of 18 residues.